The rows below give T cell receptor beta chains drawn from one sample of a study of blood T cell repertoires in COVID-19. Sequencing was performed with immunoSEQ multiplex PCR; in TCRdb, only in-frame clones are kept and a portion is missing. The data show over 120,000 clones, nearly 80% seen once. Material for sequencing was PBMCs or T cells enriched from blood (not recorded which). Receptor source: a woman in her fifties or sixties who had recovered from COVID-19. Both conserved end residues are part of each CDR3. D genes are given only for firm matches. For some rows the clone size is stated as once, few or many, or as a class when expanded; others skip it.

- TRBJ2-6 once 19 TRBV5-1 TGCGCCAGCAGCTTGAGAGGACAGGGAGGGACCTCTGGGGCCAACGTCCTGACTTTC CASSLRGQGGTSGANVLTF
- TRBJ1-3 - 15 TRBV2 TGTGCCAGCAGCCGGGTCCCCTTCTCTGGAAACACCATATATTTT CASSRVPFSGNTIYF
TRBD2 TRBJ2-3 - 15 TRBV30 TGTGCCTGGAGTCACACTAGCGGGACGGGAAATACGCAGTATTTT CAWSHTSGTGNTQYF
TRBD1 TRBJ1-2 - 15 TRBV28 TGTGCCAGCAGTTTACCGGGACAGTTTCACTATGGCTACACCTTC CASSLPGQFHYGYTF
TRBD2 TRBJ2-2 - 16 TRBV7-9 TGTGCCAGCAGCTTACCCCTAGCGGGAGGGCCCGGGGAGCTGTTTTTT CASSLPLAGGPGELFF
TRBD1 TRBJ1-3 few 15 TRBV25-1 TGTGCCAGCAGTGAGACAGGGGGCGCAGGAAACACCATATATTTT CASSETGGAGNTIYF
- TRBJ2-7 - 12 TRBV9 TGTGCCAGCAGCAGCAGGGAAGGAATGCAGTACTTC CASSSREGMQYF
- TRBJ1-6 - 13 TRBV6-5 TGTGCCAGCAGCCGGGACACGGGTTCACCCCTCCACTTT CASSRDTGSPLHF
- TRBJ2-3 - 14 TRBV24-1 TGTGCCACCAGTGATAGCGGACTCACAGATACGCAGTATTTT CATSDSGLTDTQYF
- TRBJ2-2 - 16 TRBV5-4 TGTGCCAGCAGAGGCGGGCGGGAACCGAACACCGGGGAGCTGTTTTTT CASRGGREPNTGELFF
- TRBJ1-2 once 15 TRBV5-1 TGCGCCAGCAGCTACAGGGTAATCGGGGACTATGGCTACACCTTC CASSYRVIGDYGYTF
- TRBJ1-1 - 13 TRBV11-2 TGTGCCAGCAGCTCCGGACACTACACTGAAGCTTTCTTT CASSSGHYTEAFF
TRBD1 TRBJ2-7 - 15 TRBV9 TGTGCCAGCAGCCCGAGGACAGGGGGCGAGGGGGAGCAGTACTTC CASSPRTGGEGEQYF
- TRBJ2-1 - 14 TRBV9 TGTGCCAGCAGCGTAATGGTGAGTCCTGGACTACAGTTCTTC CASSVMVSPGLQFF
- TRBJ2-7 - 13 TRBV5-1 TGCGCCAGCAGCTTACCATCGAGTAACGAGCAGTACTTC CASSLPSSNEQYF
TRBD1 TRBJ2-5 - 14 TRBV6-5 TGTGCCAGCAGTTTGACAGGGGTGGGAGAGACCCAGTACTTC CASSLTGVGETQYF
- TRBJ2-2 - 15 TRBV3-1/TRBV3-2 TGTGCCAGCAGCAAGAGGGACTTTAACACCGGGGAGCTGTTTTTT CASSKRDFNTGELFF
TRBD1 TRBJ1-1 few 16 TRBV6-2/TRBV6-3 TGTGCCAGCAGTTACTTCCGGGACAGACCGAACACTGAAGCTTTCTTT CASSYFRDRPNTEAFF
- TRBJ2-4 few 15 TRBV6-5 TGTGCCAGCAGACCCGCGGGGTTTACCAAAAACATTCAGTACTTC CASRPAGFTKNIQYF
TRBD1 TRBJ2-3 - 14 TRBV28 TGTGCCAGCAGCTATGACAGGGGGACAGATACGCAGTATTTT CASSYDRGTDTQYF
TRBD2 TRBJ2-3 - 16 TRBV7-3 TGTGCCAGCAGCTCCAATCGACTAGCGGGAGCAGATACGCAGTATTTT CASSSNRLAGADTQYF
TRBD2 TRBJ2-3 - 14 TRBV6-1 TGTGCCAGCAGTGAGACTAGCCCCACAGATACGCAGTATTTT CASSETSPTDTQYF
TRBD2 TRBJ2-1 - 17 TRBV18 TGTGCCAGCTCACCACAGCCGGGTACTAGCGGATACAATGAGCAGTTCTTC CASSPQPGTSGYNEQFF
TRBD1 TRBJ2-1 few 14 TRBV2 TGTGCCAGCAGTGCGGGACAGCCTCACAATGAGCAGTTCTTC CASSAGQPHNEQFF
TRBD1 TRBJ2-1 - 17 TRBV5-1 TGCGCCAGCAGCTGGGGTTCGGGACAGGGGTTTAGCAATGAGCAGTTCTTC CASSWGSGQGFSNEQFF
- TRBJ2-7 few 15 TRBV19 TGTGCCAGTAGTATGGCGTCGGAGAGCTCCTACGAGCAGTACTTC CASSMASESSYEQYF
- TRBJ1-1 - 14 TRBV10-3 TGTGCCATCTCACGGACTCAAGAGAACACTGAAGCTTTCTTT CAISRTQENTEAFF
- TRBJ1-3 - 14 TRBV7-9 TGTGCCAGCAGCTTGGCGACACTCGGAAACACCATATATTTT CASSLATLGNTIYF
TRBD2 TRBJ2-1 - 16 TRBV5-1 TGCGCCAGCAGCTTGGTCCTAGCGGCGACCTACAATGAGCAGTTCTTC CASSLVLAATYNEQFF
- TRBJ2-3 - 14 TRBV27 TGTGCCAGCAGTGGGACTGGCACCGGGGATACGCAGTATTTT CASSGTGTGDTQYF
TRBD2 TRBJ2-5 - 16 TRBV9 TGTGCCAGCAGCGTGTTCGCTAGCGGGAGAGGAGAGACCCAGTACTTC CASSVFASGRGETQYF
- TRBJ2-7 - 14 TRBV9 TGTGCCAGCAGCGTAGCGACAGGGAGGTACGAGCAGTACTTC CASSVATGRYEQYF
TRBD1 TRBJ1-6 - 16 TRBV24-1 TGTGCCACCAGTGATGGTAGACAGGGATATAATTCACCCCTCCACTTT CATSDGRQGYNSPLHF
- TRBJ2-2 - 12 TRBV29-1 TGCAGCGTTGGACAGAACACCGGGGAGCTGTTTTTT CSVGQNTGELFF
TRBD1 TRBJ1-5 - 14 TRBV19 TGTGCCAGTAGCTTCTGGGACAGAGCTCAGCCCCAGCATTTT CASSFWDRAQPQHF
- TRBJ2-3 - 15 TRBV9 TGTGCCAGCAGCGTAGTCAGGGGTGGCACAGATACGCAGTATTTT CASSVVRGGTDTQYF
- TRBJ1-1 - 15 TRBV4-2 TGTGCCAGCAGCCAAAGTGCCAGGGAGAACACTGAAGCTTTCTTT CASSQSARENTEAFF
TRBD2 TRBJ2-5 - 16 TRBV7-3 TGTGCCAGCAGCCCAGGCCAGCGGGGGGGCCAAGAGACCCAGTACTTC CASSPGQRGGQETQYF
- TRBJ2-7 - 14 TRBV5-1 TGCGCCAGCAGCTGGACAGCGAGCTCCTACGAGCAGTACTTC CASSWTASSYEQYF
- TRBJ2-5 - 13 TRBV10-1 TGCGCCAGCAGTGATCCCCCGGGAGAGACCCAGTACTTC CASSDPPGETQYF
TRBD1 TRBJ1-4 - 15 TRBV5-1 TGCGCCAGCAGCTTGGCCGGGACAGGGAATGAAAAACTGTTTTTT CASSLAGTGNEKLFF
TRBD1 TRBJ2-7 - 11 TRBV11-3 TGTGCCAGCGGACAGGGGTACGAGCAGTACTTC CASGQGYEQYF
TRBD2 TRBJ2-1 - 15 TRBV5-1 TGCGCCAGCAGCTTGGGCACTAGCGGGGGGACCGAGCAGTTCTTC CASSLGTSGGTEQFF
TRBD2 TRBJ2-3 - 17 TRBV27 TGTGCCAGCAGTTTGGTCACTACGGGACTAATCACAGATACGCAGTATTTT CASSLVTTGLITDTQYF
TRBD1 TRBJ2-2 - 15 TRBV28 TGTGCCAGCAGTAGGACAGGGGGCGGCACCGGGGAGCTGTTTTTT CASSRTGGGTGELFF
TRBD1 TRBJ1-2 few 13 TRBV28 TGTGCCAGCAGTGCACCCGGGACAGGGACCTACACCTTC CASSAPGTGTYTF
TRBD2 TRBJ2-7 once 19 TRBV11-2 TGTGCCAGCAGCCTACGTCCCGGGACTAGCGGGAGTTTAGCCTACGAGCAGTACTTC CASSLRPGTSGSLAYEQYF
TRBD1 TRBJ2-7 few 15 TRBV11-2 TGTGCCAGCAGCTATAACAGGGGGCAAGTCGGCGAGCAGTACTTC CASSYNRGQVGEQYF
TRBD1 TRBJ1-1 few 14 TRBV7-9 TGTGCCAGCAGCTGGGGACAGGGCAACACTGAAGCTTTCTTT CASSWGQGNTEAFF
TRBD1 TRBJ1-5 - 14 TRBV3-1/TRBV3-2 TGTGCCAGCAGCCAAGACACAGGGGCTCAGCCCCAGCATTTT CASSQDTGAQPQHF
- TRBJ1-5 - 14 TRBV7-9 TGTGCCAGCACCTCAGGGGCAGGTAATCAGCCCCAGCATTTT CASTSGAGNQPQHF